This TCR beta chain is from a study of identical twins. General study findings and limits: Carriage of fewer insertions was seen in abundant cord blood beta clonotypes, whereas memory repertoires showed none.

TCRdb fed the 5' RACE reads into MiXCR, producing one record per CDR3 protein. The sample has 690,000 or so distinct CDR3 sequences; 6.1% are singletons. The CDR3 totals 16 residues. V was clipped by 7 bases and J by 3 bases; unmatched bases: 13. CDR1 and CDR2 from the germline V gene are LNHDA and SQIVND (reference sequence). At least ten counts were recorded for this clonotype. Antigen specificity is unknown. This TCR was sampled from a man younger than 35 in good health. V and J are TRBV19 and TRBJ1-1; 8 bases are shared with TRBD1. The sample consisted of naive T cells sorted from blood. The CDR3 bases are TGTGCCAGTAATCCTTCGGGTGGACAGGGTGACACTGAAGCTTTCTTT. It translates to CASNPSGGQGDTEAFF.